This T cell receptor (beta chain) is drawn from a study of PD-L1 blockade in urothelial cancer (dated by TCRdb to 2016 to 2017). Concerning the study at large: Every patient began therapy at some point between 2013 and 2015 and was given atezolizumab 1,200 mg intravenously every 3 weeks. About nine tenths of the roughly 29 patients were males with bladder-origin urothelial cancer, and about 65% of the roughly 30 reported a prior smoking history. An ECOG performance status of 0 or 1 was recorded for the patients, and 0 to 3 prior chemotherapy regimens had been received by the patients. Blood samples were analyzed at two time points: 3 weeks after treatment start (second dose) and 6 weeks after treatment start. Blood samples gave a median of about 150,000 T cells and 77,000 or so unique TCRs, with a median clonality of roughly 0.081. The study was an exploratory multi-omic analysis of somatic, immune and clinical correlates of response to PD-L1 blockade with atezolizumab in urothelial cancer. Pretreatment tumor samples, along with matched peripheral blood serially collected before and after atezolizumab treatment, were subjected to TCR sequencing. Durable clinical benefit meant progression-free survival longer than 6 months, and TCR features were also tested against progression-free and overall survival. In the same patients, whole exome sequencing and RNA sequencing of pretreatment tumors were performed in addition to TCR sequencing. Durable clinical benefit was achieved by nine patients but not by the remaining 20. Some 30 patients had pretreatment blood TCR-seq, some 25 had at least one posttreatment blood collection, and some 25 had tumor TCR-seq. The research as a whole found: A pretreatment peripheral blood TCR clonality below the median was linked to improved progression-free and overall survival. Because the sample size was small (n of about 30) and many exploratory analyses were performed, the results are intended to be hypothesis-generating. Greater expansion of tumor-associated TCR clones in peripheral blood 3 weeks after the start of treatment was observed in patients with durable benefit (n of about 20, p = 0.022).

To estimate absolute template abundance from read counts, synthetic TCR analog templates were spiked into each PCR. TCRbeta CDR3 regions were amplified from genomic DNA with bias-controlled V and J gene primers using the immunoSEQ assay. Rearranged TCRbeta segments were sequenced at approximately 20X coverage. In the source study's methods: Clustering was used to correct sequencing errors, and CDR3s were annotated against IMGT so that V, D and J genes could be assigned. Downstream analyses used only productive TCRbeta rearrangements and left out out-of-frame or stop-codon sequences. Clonality was calculated as one minus the Shannon entropy normalized by the log of the number of unique productive sequences. Clones differing between time points or between blood and tumor were identified using Fisher's exact test with Benjamini-Hochberg correction, with an adjusted p below 0.01 applied as the threshold. In its TCRdb copy, this immuneACCESS table keeps in-frame sequences only and misses some clones. Where compared with another copy, unresolved V genes explain less than half of these, and the others have no known cause. From that table come the V and J calls and clone size; the DNA was used to work out D and trimming. The sample table holds 70,000 to 85,000 clones, of which almost 90% were seen once. Jointly, the top ten make up roughly 4.7% of the sample.

Inclusive of the bounding cysteine and phenylalanine, the CDR3 is 17 residues long. The entry retains the CDR3 DNA only, 51 bases that are in frame from base 1. The V end loses 3 bases and the J end loses 0 bases, and a stretch of 12 bases separates them. In the germline V gene, CDR1 corresponds to SNHLY and CDR2 to FYNNEI. In light of the paper, this sample's time point label describes: pretreatment peripheral blood. A total of roughly 31 patients with locally advanced or metastatic urothelial carcinoma, treated at Memorial Sloan Kettering on a trial protocol, made up the cohort. Peripheral blood mononuclear cells were collected pretreatment and during treatment, at between 1 and 8 total time points per patient. The Qiagen DNeasy Blood extraction kit was used to purify genomic DNA from total PBMCs and from tumor samples. PBMCs were collected pretreatment and during treatment and were isolated and stored as previously described.

As concerns this clone: Its antigen remains unidentified. Per-base quality was not reported, and no clone a single base away is much larger than it.

The source material was PBMCs, sampled around atezolizumab (anti-PD-L1) treatment. Recombination joined TRBV2 with TRBJ2-6; the best D guess is TRBD2, with 5 bases matching. The sequence derives from a man between 65 and 79 years old with urothelial cancer. The DNA sequence is TGTGCCAGCAGTGAGGCAGGACTTGGCTCTGGGGCCAACGTCCTGACTTTC. Its translation reads: CASSEAGLGSGANVLTF.